This TCR beta chain emerged from a study of blood T cells in healthy people across ages. Combining a sample-barcoded 5' primer with a J-beta primer mix, a second PCR ran for roughly 7 to 11 cycles. TCRdb independently ran MiXCR on the 5' RACE reads; one entry per CDR3 protein. The data contain 730,000 or so distinct CDR3 sequences, around 40% of them seen just once; the ten biggest clones take up 20% to 25%. The CDR3 totals 12 residues. The V gene lost 5 bases and the J gene lost 2 bases, with 10 bases spanning the gap. Germline CDR1 is SQVTM and CDR2 is ANQGSEA. In this sample, this clonotype turned up many times. Isolated per sample were at least 7 million PBMCs.

Sequenced material: blood. V is TRBV29-1 and J is TRBJ2-7, with a weak D call TRBD2 (5 bases). This receptor was identified in a woman aged 55-69 years in good health. In DNA form, the CDR3 reads TGCAGCGTTCCCACGGGAACCTACGAGCAGTACTTC. Protein sequence: CSVPTGTYEQYF.